The 31 T cell receptor beta chains below all came from one sample that was sequenced in a study of blood T cells in healthy people across ages. Through a sample-barcoded 5' primer and a J-beta primer mix, a second PCR was run for roughly 6 to 12 cycles. TCRdb ran MiXCR on the 5' RACE reads and lists one entry per CDR3 protein. Of roughly 1.7 million distinct CDR3 sequences detected, around 36% appear once; the ten largest clones hold over 9%. Specimen: blood. The receptor set was obtained from a woman aged 25 to 39 in good health.

This clonotype was observed a few times. This sequence joins TRBV7-2 and TRBJ1-2; a possible D gene is TRBD1 (5 bases). Germline CDR1 and CDR2: SGHTA and FQGNSA. V lost 5 bases, J lost 1 base, and 11 bases lay in between. The CDR3 extends over 14 amino acids. Here the CDR3 DNA reads TGTGCCAGCAGCCCTACAGGTTTTAACTATGGCTACACCTTC. This sequence encodes CASSPTGFNYGYTF. Looking up the rest from reference TRBV7-2 and TRBJ1-2 gives the full variable domain: GAGVSQSPSNKVTEKGKDVELRCDPISGHTALYWYRQSLGQGLEFLIYFQGNSAPDKSGLPSDRFSAERTGGSVSTLTIQRTQQEDSAVYLCASSPTGFNYGYTFGSGTRLTVV.

J is TRBJ2-1 and V is TRBV11-2, with TRBD2 as a possible D gene (5 bases). Trimming removed 1 base from V and 5 bases from J, with 9 bases in between. The CDR3 totals 14 residues. The germline V gene has CDR1 SGHAT and CDR2 FQNNGV. In nucleotides, the CDR3 is TGTGCCAGCAGCTTAGCACTAGAAAACAATGAGCAGTTCTTC. Its protein is CASSLALENNEQFF.

V usage is TRBV6-2 or TRBV6-3 and J usage is TRBJ2-7; TRBD1 matches at 10 bases. CDR1 and CDR2 from the germline V gene are MNHEY and SVGEGT. The CDR3 spans 16 residues. V gave up 0 bases and J gave up 0 bases; unmatched junction bases: 2. CDR3 loop: CASSYSRTGGSYEQYF. The CDR3 DNA sequence: TGTGCCAGCAGTTACTCGAGGACAGGGGGCTCCTACGAGCAGTACTTC.

The gene calls are TRBV7-2 and TRBJ2-7; TRBD2 matches 8 bases. CDR3 length equals 16 residues. Germline V CDR1 and CDR2: SGHTA, FQGNSA. J gave up 2 bases and V 0 bases, and 6 bases lay outside the gene matches. This CDR3 is CASSLALTSGAYEQYF. The CDR3 region has the DNA TGTGCCAGCAGCTTAGCGCTCACTAGCGGAGCCTACGAGCAGTACTTC.

This clonotype has at least ten counts. The chain links TRBV20-1 to TRBJ2-5, with D uncertain. Germline CDR1 reads DFQATT; CDR2 reads SNEGSKA (reference sequence). The length of the CDR3 is 14 residues. The V end was cut by 5 bases, the J end by 7 bases, with 20 bases between. The CDR3 nucleotides are TGCAGTGCTCGGTCCCTCGGGTTGTCAGGGACCCAGTACTTC. It encodes CSARSLGLSGTQYF.

The genes are TRBV29-1 and TRBJ2-1; the match to TRBD2 covers 8 bases. The length of the CDR3 is 15 residues. After removal of 4 bases from V and 7 bases from J, the junction contained 12 bases not matched to a gene. Germline V gene sequence: CDR1 SQVTM, CDR2 ANQGSEA. The CDR3 spells CSVGSIAGGRNEQFF. In DNA form, the CDR3 reads TGCAGCGTTGGATCGATCGCGGGAGGAAGGAATGAGCAGTTCTTC.

This clonotype was observed many times. The chain links TRBV20-1 to TRBJ2-5, with TRBD1 matching over 10 bases. The CDR3 has 16 residues. The trim removed 4 bases at V and 5 bases at J, leaving 13 bases unmatched. From germline, CDR1 is DFQATT and CDR2 SNEGSKA (reference sequence). Written as DNA, the CDR3 is TGCAGTGCTAACCCCCAGCGGGACAGGGGCCAGGAGACCCAGTACTTC. Its translation: CSANPQRDRGQETQYF.

The chain carries TRBV9 and TRBJ1-2, with TRBD1 matching over 7 bases. The V gene end was trimmed by 4 bases and the J gene end by 3 bases; junction bases not matched to a gene: 9. CDR3 length: 15 amino acids. CDR1 SGDLS and CDR2 YYNGEE come from the germline V gene. The CDR3 sequence is CASSPRDSLDYGYTF. In nucleotides, the CDR3 is TGTGCCAGCAGCCCCCGGGACAGTCTAGACTATGGCTACACCTTC.

This sequence joins TRBV20-1 and TRBJ1-5; D gene unclear. The CDR3 has 15 residues. Germline V lookup: CDR1 DFQATT, CDR2 SNEGSKA (reference sequence). V dropped 6 bases and J dropped 4 bases, with 19 bases sitting between them. In DNA form, the CDR3 reads TGCAGTGCCCCCCAAAGCGGACGAGGAAATCAGCCCCAGCATTTT. Translation gives CSAPQSGRGNQPQHF.

This clonotype was seen more than once but under ten times. This chain connects TRBV6-1 to TRBJ1-2; D not certain. The V and J ends lost 8 bases and 8 bases respectively, with 6 bases between them. The CDR3 length is 9 residues. The germline CDR1 and CDR2 sequences are MNHNS and SASEGT. DNA of the CDR3: TGTGCCAGCGAAGCCGGCTACACCTTC. It encodes CASEAGYTF.

This chain links TRBV23-1 with TRBJ2-5, with D possibly matching TRBD1 (5 bases). TRBV23-1 has ORF status, its function being uncertain. CDR3 size: 14 residues. Trimming left V 1 base short and J 3 bases short, with 9 bases between. CDR3 sequence (DNA): TGCGCCAGCAGTCAATGGGGCAGGGAAGAGACCCAGTACTTC. Translated, it gives CASSQWGREETQYF.

The chain joins TRBV19 to TRBJ2-6; tentative D call: TRBD2 (6 bases). Trimming pared 11 bases from V and 4 bases from J, leaving 21 bases between. The V gene's germline CDR1 is LNHDA and CDR2 SQIVND (reference sequence). The CDR3 totals 16 residues. CDR3 nucleotides: TGTGCCGGGGCCGGCCACTCCGCGGGGGGGGCCAACGTCCTGACTTTC. Encoded protein: CAGAGHSAGGANVLTF. The variable domain in full, with the rest retrieved from reference TRBV19 and TRBJ2-6, is DGGITQSPKYLFRKEGQNVTLSCEQNLNHDAMYWYRQDPGQGLRLIYYSQIVNDFQKGDIAEGYSVSREKKESFPLTVTSAQKNPTAFYLCAGAGHSAGGANVLTFGAGSRLTVL.

The sample holds many counts of this clonotype. This chain links TRBV7-9 with TRBJ2-1; the match to TRBD2 covers 9 bases. The CDR3 runs 15 residues. Trimming took 5 bases from V and 9 from J; bases not matched to a gene: 11. CDR1 and CDR2 from the germline V gene are SEHNR and FQNEAQ (reference sequence). CDR3 protein: CASSAAGTSRTEQFF. In nucleotides, the CDR3 is TGTGCCAGCAGCGCCGCCGGGACTAGCAGAACTGAGCAGTTCTTC.

CDR3 region: CASSPRQVGTEAFF. The CDR3 DNA reads TGTGCCAGCAGCCCTAGACAGGTTGGCACTGAAGCTTTCTTT. V usage is TRBV28 and J usage is TRBJ1-1; tentative D call: TRBD1 (6 bases). Trimming removed 6 bases at V and 4 bases at J, with 15 bases between. CDR3 length: 14 residues. From germline, CDR1 is MDHEN and CDR2 SYDVKM.

The chain carries TRBV20-1 and TRBJ2-1, with D hard to call. The J call could be wrong; TRBJ2-7 is a better fit for the DNA end. The CDR3 sequence is 14 residues long. CDR1 is DFQATT and CDR2 is SNEGSKA in the germline V gene (reference sequence). CDR3 sequence (DNA): TGCAGTGCTAGAGTTTCGGGTCTGTACAATGAGCAGTACTTC. It is translated as CSARVSGLYNEQYF.

This chain links TRBV25-1 with TRBJ1-6; D gene unclear. The CDR3 runs to 14 residues. With 8 bases removed from V and 2 bases from J, the gap between germline ends came to 10 bases. Germline-derived CDR1 and CDR2 are MGHDK and SYGVNS. CDR3 nucleotides: TGTGCCAGCGCCGGAGCACCCTATAATTCACCCCTCCACTTT. Translating gives CASAGAPYNSPLHF.

In its sample, this clonotype was seen once. The V call is TRBV10-1, the J call TRBJ2-3, with a possible D match to TRBD2 (6 bases). V was pared by 2 bases and J by 2 bases, with 8 bases between. Germline CDR1 is WNHNN and CDR2 is SYGVQD (reference sequence). This CDR3 has 14 amino acids. The CDR3 reads CASSERGLTDTQYF. Written as DNA, the CDR3 is TGCGCCAGCAGTGAGAGGGGACTCACAGATACGCAGTATTTT.

This clonotype was detected many times. This rearrangement joins TRBV20-1 to TRBJ2-5; 7 bases map to TRBD2. With 5 bases clipped from V and 10 bases from J, the junction kept 22 bases outside the gene matches. CDR1 is DFQATT, CDR2 SNEGSKA, per germline (reference sequence). This CDR3 has 16 amino acids. The CDR3 DNA reads TGCAGTGCTCCCGCCCGTGGGCTAGCGGAAACCGCAGTCCAGTACTTC. Its translation is CSAPARGLAETAVQYF.

The chain is built from TRBV7-9 and TRBJ1-5, with 9 positions matching TRBD1. Trimming cost V 3 bases and J 7 bases; bases outside gene matches: 7. CDR3 length equals 15 residues. Germline CDR1 is SEHNR and CDR2 is FQNEAQ (reference sequence). The CDR3 loop reads CASSFSDRGYQPQHF. CDR3 coding DNA: TGTGCCAGCAGCTTCTCGGACAGGGGATACCAGCCCCAGCATTTT.

The genes are TRBV11-2 and TRBJ2-5; the match to TRBD2 covers 9 bases. CDR1 is SGHAT, CDR2 FQNNGV, per germline. Unmatched junction bases numbered 7, after V lost 1 base and J lost 4 bases. The CDR3 sequence is 16 residues long. The CDR3 coding sequence is TGTGCCAGCAGCTTAGGGACTAGCGAGTCGTCAGAGACCCAGTACTTC. Protein: CASSLGTSESSETQYF.

The rearrangement uses TRBV12-3 or TRBV12-4 and TRBJ1-4, with 8 bases fitting TRBD1. The CDR3 loop spans 15 amino acids. The trim removed 6 bases at V and 5 bases at J, leaving 8 bases unmatched. DNA of the CDR3: TGTGCCAGCAGCCAGGATTGGACAGGGAATGAAAAACTGTTTTTT. Residues: CASSQDWTGNEKLFF.

J is TRBJ1-4 and V is TRBV12-3 or TRBV12-4; 11 nucleotides align to TRBD1. J was trimmed by 7 bases and V by 7 bases; bases with no gene match: 8. CDR3 length equals 15 residues. The CDR3 loop is CASKFSGTGGEKLFF. The DNA of the CDR3 is TGTGCCAGCAAGTTTTCCGGGACAGGGGGTGAAAAACTGTTTTTT.

The genes are TRBV13 and TRBJ2-1; either TRBD1 or TRBD2 may supply D (5 bases each). Germline lookup yields CDR1 PRHDT and CDR2 FYEKMQ (reference sequence). CDR3 length: 14 residues. The V end lost 2 bases, the J end lost 8 bases, and 13 bases lay between the germline ends. The CDR3 sequence: CASSLSLEGHEQFF. The CDR3 nucleotides are TGTGCCAGCAGCTTAAGCCTAGAGGGGCATGAGCAGTTCTTC.

As for this clonotype: The junction departs from germline at one end; a sequencing error may be responsible. The chain uses TRBV6-2 or TRBV6-3 and TRBJ2-1; D may correspond to TRBD1 or TRBD2 (5 bases each). The CDR3 totals 16 residues. From germline, CDR1 is MNHEY and CDR2 SVGEGT. CDR3 region: CASSSSPPGTYHEQFF. The CDR3 region has the DNA TGTGCCAGCAGCTCCTCCCCACCGGGGACCTACCATGAGCAGTTCTTC.

This clonotype was observed many times. This chain uses TRBV29-1 with TRBJ2-7, with 7 bases aligning to TRBD2. Looked up from germline, CDR1 is SQVTM and CDR2 is ANQGSEA. This CDR3 is built from 14 residues. V lost 7 bases, J lost 0 bases, and 9 bases stayed unmatched. The DNA of the CDR3 is TGCAGCGCCTGGGGGGGGTCGAGCTCCTACGAGCAGTACTTC. Translation: CSAWGGSSSYEQYF.

Of note for this clonotype: A much bigger clone sits one base away, suggesting this may be a read error. The chain employs TRBV29-1 and TRBJ2-7; perhaps TRBD2 as D (6 bases). Between the trimmed V and J ends, which lost 6 bases and 3 bases, there was a span of 18 bases. The V gene's germline CDR1 is SQVTM and CDR2 ANQGSEA. The CDR3 covers 14 residues. The CDR3 DNA follows: TGCAGCGTATCCCACCGGGGAGGAGGCTACGAGCAGTACTTC. Translated, it gives CSVSHRGGGYEQYF.

This clonotype was found a few times. The chain employs TRBV20-1 and TRBJ1-2, with 7 bases lining up with TRBD1. Germline-derived CDR1 and CDR2 are DFQATT and SNEGSKA (reference sequence). V was pared by 3 bases and J by 8 bases, with 12 bases of the junction left unmatched. The CDR3 contains 14 residues. The CDR3 region has the DNA TGCAGTGCTAGGGGGACAGAAGTAACGTACGGCTACACCTTC. Encoded protein: CSARGTEVTYGYTF.

The chain carries TRBV28 and TRBJ2-5; 15 nucleotides align to TRBD2. Germline values: CDR1 MDHEN, CDR2 SYDVKM. With V trimmed by 3 bases and J by 3 bases, 8 bases remained unmatched. The CDR3 is 18 residues long. CDR3 in amino acids: CASSLITRTSGGEETQYF. The DNA of the CDR3 is TGTGCCAGCAGTTTGATCACTCGGACTAGCGGGGGGGAAGAGACCCAGTACTTC.

This clonotype occurred a few times. J is TRBJ2-5 and V is TRBV20-1; perhaps D is TRBD1 or TRBD2 (5 bases each). TRBJ2-7 explains the end of the DNA better; the J call may be wrong. Germline lookup yields CDR1 DFQATT and CDR2 SNEGSKA (reference sequence). This CDR3 region has 14 residues. The CDR3 reads CSARDGTTPTEQYF. The CDR3 coding sequence is TGCAGTGCTAGAGATGGGACGACGCCTACCGAGCAGTACTTC.

This clonotype was seen only a few times. The chain combines TRBV14 with TRBJ2-6; 9 positions agree with TRBD1. V shed 1 base, J shed 4 bases, and the junction held 8 bases outside the gene matches. CDR3 length equals 18 residues. Per the germline V gene, CDR1 is SGHDN and CDR2 is FVKESK. The CDR3 nucleotides read TGTGCCAGCAGCCAAGTTGGGACAGGGTGGACCGGGGCCAACGTCCTGACTTTC. Residues: CASSQVGTGWTGANVLTF.

As concerns this clonotype: Its ends do not fully match the called genes, so a read error is possible. The V gene is TRBV4-2, the J gene TRBJ2-1; no reliable D call. The germline V gene has CDR1 LGHNA and CDR2 YNFKEQ. The CDR3 spans 17 residues. CDR3 amino acids: CASSQGSTAPSHNEQFF. Here the CDR3 DNA reads TGTGCCAGCAGCCAAGGATCTACAGCCCCCTCCCACAATGAGCAGTTCTTC.